This section outlines one TCR beta chain sequence together with its context. This sample was included in a study of PD-L1 blockade in urothelial cancer. For the study at large: Prior chemotherapy ranged from 0 to 3 regimens per patient. Analyzed time points were 3 weeks (second dose) and 6 weeks after therapy began.

CDR3 length: 14 amino acids. CDR1 is SQVTM, CDR2 ANQGSEA, per germline. V was clipped by 4 bases and J by 5 bases; unmatched bases: 11. The time point denotes: peripheral blood 6 weeks after treatment start. Locally advanced or metastatic urothelial carcinoma affected all patients. Some clones are missing from TCRdb's copy, which holds only in-frame ones; the method was immunoSEQ multiplex PCR. This sample has around 38,000 clones, with about 86% found just once. The TCR was taken from a man aged 55 to 70 with urothelial cancer. The chain couples TRBV29-1 to TRBJ2-7, with 7 bases identical to TRBD1. This specimen consisted of PBMCs, obtained around atezolizumab (anti-PD-L1) treatment. CDR3 amino acids: CSVGTGTERNEQYF. CDR3 DNA sequence: TGCAGCGTTGGAACCGGGACAGAGAGGAACGAGCAGTACTTC.